This passage covers 10 T cell receptor beta chains from one sample sequenced in a study of vaccination and CD4 T cells after COVID-19. These receptors have no identified antigens. Sequencing of the DNA from cultured CD4+ T cells was carried out with the Oncomine TCR Beta short-read assay. TCRdb itself ran the PCR reads through MiXCR, one entry per CDR3 protein. This sample has some 10,000 distinct CDR3 sequences, with roughly two fifths found just once. Treatment in this sample: roughly ten-day PBMC culture with coronavirus spike peptide pools or control peptides (ViraFEST assay). The sample was CD4+ T cells from blood, cultured in vitro. The receptors were gathered from a human donor who had recovered from COVID-19.

Points on this clonotype: At one end the junction does not follow the germline gene, possibly because of a read error. The chain links TRBV20-1 to TRBJ1-5; no firm D call. The CDR3 length is 12 residues. Germline CDR1 is DFQATT and CDR2 is SNEGSKA (reference sequence). The CDR3 DNA reads TGCAGTGCTGGGGATGGTAATCAGCTCCAGCATTTT. Encoded protein: CSAGDGNQLQHF.

The chain has TRBV2 and TRBJ2-1; the D gene is possibly TRBD1 (6 bases). Trimming removed 8 bases at V and 0 bases at J, with 11 bases between. The CDR3 is 14 amino acids. Germline V gene sequence: CDR1 SNHLY, CDR2 FYNNEI. The CDR3 here is CASLRGLSYNEQFF. CDR3 nucleotide sequence: TGTGCCAGCCTCAGGGGCCTCTCCTACAATGAGCAGTTCTTC.

CDR3 sequence (DNA): TGTGCCAGCAGCCACTCCACAGGGAACTATGGCTACACCTTC. The encoded protein is CASSHSTGNYGYTF. The rearrangement uses TRBV7-9 and TRBJ1-2, with D tentatively TRBD1 (6 bases). CDR1 and CDR2 from the germline V gene are SEHNR and FQNEAQ (reference sequence). V lost 5 bases to trimming and J lost 2 bases, with 12 bases between them. The CDR3 has 14 residues.

The chain carries TRBV5-6 and TRBJ1-2; D uncertain. There are 12 residues in the CDR3. Germline V gives CDR1 SGHDT, CDR2 YYEEEE. V was clipped by 3 bases and J by 4 bases, with 7 bases between them. The CDR3 DNA sequence: TGTGCCAGCAGCTCTACGTCCTATGGCTACACCTTC. Translation gives CASSSTSYGYTF.

This clonotype was counted a single time. The rearrangement uses TRBV4-2 and TRBJ2-2; 7 nucleotides match TRBD2. This CDR3 contains 16 residues. V was pared by 0 bases and J by 6 bases, with 7 bases of the junction left unmatched. CDR1 and CDR2 (germline): LGHNA, YNFKEQ. The CDR3 DNA follows: TGTGCCAGCAGCCAAGAGGCTACTAGCGCGGCCGGGGAGCTGTTTTTT. It codes for CASSQEATSAAGELFF.

CDR3 in DNA: TGTGCCAGCAGTTTAGGAGCGGGGCGGCCCCCAGATACGCAGTATTTT. Translating gives CASSLGAGRPPDTQYF. The chain uses TRBV27 and TRBJ2-3, with 7 positions matching TRBD2. Germline V gene data show CDR1 as MNHEY and CDR2 as SMNVEV (reference sequence). Trimming removed 2 bases from V and 4 bases from J; junction bases left unmatched: 9. The CDR3 consists of 16 residues.

This clonotype was counted between two and nine times. V usage is TRBV10-1 and J usage is TRBJ2-1; a weak D match, TRBD2 (6 bases). Per germline, CDR1 WNHNN and CDR2 SYGVQD (reference sequence). This CDR3 is 15 amino acids long. V gave up 0 bases and J gave up 9 bases, with 15 bases separating them. The CDR3 is CASSESKLGRREQFF. The CDR3 DNA reads as TGCGCCAGCAGTGAGTCAAAGTTAGGGAGGCGTGAGCAGTTCTTC.

The V call is TRBV4-1, the J call TRBJ2-3, with 12 bases matching TRBD2. Germline assignment: CDR1 MGHRA and CDR2 YSYEKL. Trimming took 0 bases from V and 8 from J; bases not matched to a gene: 12. There are 18 residues in the CDR3. The CDR3 bases are TGCGCCAGCAGCCAAGATCAGGCTAGCGGGGGGGCCAGGGGTACGCAGTATTTT. Translation: CASSQDQASGGARGTQYF.

The chain is built from TRBV6-1 and TRBJ2-6; tentative D call: TRBD1 (6 bases). CDR3 length equals 18 residues. Germline V gives CDR1 MNHNS, CDR2 SASEGT. Deletions cut 6 bases from V and 0 bases from J, with 18 bases between. CDR3 region: CASSRDQGQASGANVLTF. CDR3 coding DNA: TGTGCCAGCAGCCGAGATCAGGGGCAGGCCTCTGGGGCCAACGTCCTGACTTTC.

This clonotype was seen a few times. This chain joins TRBV15 and TRBJ2-3, with 7 bases matching TRBD1. The V gene end was trimmed by 1 base and the J gene end by 3 bases; junction bases not matched to a gene: 7. Germline CDR1 is LNHNV and CDR2 is YYDKDF (reference sequence). There are 16 residues in the CDR3. CDR3 amino acids: CATSRAGTARTDTQYF. DNA for the CDR3: TGTGCCACCAGCAGAGCCGGGACAGCGAGAACAGATACGCAGTATTTT.